The entry below gives a single TCR beta chain sequence along with its context. What this receptor recognizes is not known. Base qualities are not provided; no much larger clone lies one nucleotide away. Each collaborating institution followed its own protocols to collect whole blood in K2EDTA tubes. For TCRbeta analysis, collaborators shipped samples in one of three forms: frozen whole blood, isolated PBMCs, or DNA extracted from either of those sample types. The data are from a study of blood T cell repertoires in COVID-19 (TCRdb year 2020). As for the study more broadly: Samples covering the acute and convalescent phases of COVID-19 were provided by collaborators in the United States, Italy and Spain. The prospective study material was composed of cDNA or gDNA derived from T cells, B-cell-depleted T cells, or PBMCs. Nearly every sample came with metadata listing a de-identified subject ID, COVID-19 status, age in years and sex. Deeply sampled blood TCRbeta repertoires from subjects exposed to, actively infected with, or recovered from COVID-19 were included in the dataset. Samples were obtained from the ongoing ImmuneRACE study (first 160 participants) and from some 1,200 subjects provided by 6 global collaborators. Where available, HLA class I and class II types were obtained from metadata supplied by the sample provider rather than from assay-based typing. The repertoires were made available in a free public database intended to serve as a resource for research on the immune response to SARS-CoV-2. General findings and caveats noted by the study authors: How much clinical and demographic metadata was included differed by source and by participant, and the metadata was provided uncurated.

The immunoSEQ Assay, a bias-controlled multiplex PCR, was used to amplify TCRbeta CDR3 regions from genomic DNA. From the authors' description of their analysis: The number of nucleated cells in each sample was estimated from the amplification of reference gene primers within the assay. Sequence reads were collapsed and filtered to measure the absolute abundance of every unique TCRbeta CDR3 rearrangement. For each sample, productive Simpson clonality was calculated by taking the square root of Simpson's diversity index across productive rearrangements. TCRdb limited this immuneACCESS table to in-frame rearrangements with V and J called. A share of clones is missing; checked studies link under half to unresolved V genes, and the rest is unexplained. Clonal size and the V and J genes are those of that table, whereas D and trimming came from the DNA. Here the sample has 40,000 or so clones; approximately 85% occur a single time. The ten biggest clones cover over 8.5% of the sample.

From cysteine to phenylalanine, the CDR3 is 13 amino acids long. Kept here is only the CDR3 DNA, which spans 39 bases and is read in frame from base 1. Ends trimmed: V by 5 bases, J by 6 bases; bases unmatched to a gene: 6. Sequences PRHDT (CDR1) and FYEKMQ (CDR2) are obtained from the germline V gene (reference sequence). Sequencing was done on a sample of peripheral blood. The chain links TRBV13 with TRBJ1-1, with 7 middle bases fitting TRBD1. This clonotype originated in a human donor in a cohort sampled during active COVID-19. The CDR3 reads as follows: CASSVRQGSEAFF. The nucleotides read TGTGCCAGCAGCGTAAGACAGGGTTCTGAAGCTTTCTTT.